What follows are 32 T cell receptor beta chains derived from one specimen sequenced in a study of cytomegalovirus exposure and HLA in healthy donors. Primers included in the PCR were 60 Vbeta and 13 Jbeta primers. Clones were sequenced by immunoSEQ multiplex PCR, and TCRdb holds only the in-frame ones, with some missing. The sample includes about 130,000 clones, 17% of them seen just once. What was sequenced was PBMCs. The receptors here all came from a female donor in good health and CMV-seropositive.

The chain combines TRBV5-6 with TRBJ2-5; no definite D call. Germline CDR1 and CDR2: SGHDT and YYEEEE. Trimming took 4 bases from V and 5 from J, leaving 9 bases between them. CDR3 length equals 12 residues. CDR3 sequence (DNA): TGTGCCAGCAGCCTTGTGCGGGAGACCCAGTACTTC. Protein sequence: CASSLVRETQYF.

The chain couples TRBV29-1 to TRBJ2-5, with D tentatively TRBD2 (5 bases). The DNA end favors TRBJ2-7, so the J call may be wrong. The germline V gene encodes CDR1 SQVTM and CDR2 ANQGSEA. The CDR3 has 19 amino acids. The CDR3 protein is CSVGGRCRFSPGKNYEQYF. The CDR3 DNA reads as TGCAGCGTTGGCGGACGTTGTAGGTTCTCTCCGGGAAAGAACTACGAGCAGTACTTC.

This clone was detected a few times. V gene TRBV2 combines with J gene TRBJ2-7, with TRBD2 matching over 11 bases. CDR3 length equals 16 residues. V dropped 4 bases and J dropped 2; count of bases not matched to a gene: 7. Germline V gene sequence: CDR1 SNHLY, CDR2 FYNNEI. The CDR3 reads CASSGIPGLAAYEQYF. The CDR3 DNA sequence: TGTGCCAGCAGTGGGATACCGGGACTAGCGGCCTACGAGCAGTACTTC.

The rearrangement uses TRBV28 and TRBJ2-7; 9 bases are shared with TRBD2. The CDR3 contains 14 residues. Looked up from germline, CDR1 is MDHEN and CDR2 is SYDVKM. Trimming removed 2 bases from V and 2 bases from J; junction bases left unmatched: 1. The CDR3, as DNA: TGTGCCAGCAGTTTAGGCGGGAGGGCCTACGAGCAGTACTTC. Translated: CASSLGGRAYEQYF.

This clone was seen only a few times. The V call is TRBV28, the J call TRBJ1-2; 7 nucleotides agree with TRBD1. This CDR3 spans 13 amino acids. Germline CDR1 MDHEN, CDR2 SYDVKM. The ends lost 5 bases at V and 4 bases at J; junction bases unmatched: 4. Written as DNA, the CDR3 is TGTGCCAGCAGTGAGACAGGGACCTATGGCTACACCTTC. It translates to CASSETGTYGYTF.

This clone appeared a few times. The chain uses TRBV28 and TRBJ1-1; D remains ambiguous. From germline, CDR1 is MDHEN and CDR2 SYDVKM. This CDR3 has 13 residues. V lost 4 bases to trimming and J lost 1 base, with 7 bases between them. The CDR3 sequence is CASSSPSNTEAFF. The CDR3 DNA reads as TGTGCCAGCAGTTCCCCGTCGAACACTGAAGCTTTCTTT.

This clone was counted a few times. J is TRBJ2-7 and V is TRBV6-4; the match to TRBD2 covers 9 bases. Germline loops: CDR1 MRHNA, CDR2 SNTAGT. This CDR3 has 18 amino acids. V gave up 8 bases and J gave up 3 bases; unmatched junction bases: 20. The CDR3 DNA reads TGTGCCAGCGACCCCGGGACTAGCTGCCTCGGGGGATGCTACGAGCAGTACTTC. Protein: CASDPGTSCLGGCYEQYF.

In DNA, the CDR3 is TGTGCCAGTATCGGATGGACTAGCGGGAGGTTCTCCTACGAGCAGTACTTC. Translation: CASIGWTSGRFSYEQYF. The rearrangement links TRBV28 to TRBJ2-7, with TRBD2 identical over 14 bases. CDR1 is MDHEN and CDR2 is SYDVKM in the germline V gene. The CDR3 has 17 amino acids. V shed 9 bases and J 0 bases; nucleotides not matched to a gene: 10. Full variable domain (missing parts from reference TRBV28 and TRBJ2-7): DVKVTQSSRYLVKRTGEKVFLECVQDMDHENMFWYRQDPGLGLRLIYFSYDVKMKEKGDIPEGYSVSREKKERFSLILESASTNQTSMYLCASIGWTSGRFSYEQYFGPGTRLTVT.

V and J are TRBV12-5 and TRBJ2-1; a possible D gene is TRBD2 (5 bases). The V end was cut by 0 bases, the J end by 13 bases, with 13 bases between. Per germline, CDR1 LGHNT and CDR2 FRNRAP. This CDR3 spans 13 amino acids. CDR3 in amino acids: CASGLVGWEPQFF. Here the CDR3 DNA reads TGTGCTAGTGGTTTGGTAGGTTGGGAGCCTCAGTTCTTC.

The chain is built from TRBV5-1 and TRBJ2-3; TRBD2 agrees at 10 bases. Germline CDR1 is SGHRS and CDR2 is YFSETQ. J gave up 2 bases and V 2 bases, and 11 bases lay outside the gene matches. The CDR3 spans 18 residues. CDR3 region: CASSFIKAGGTNTDTQYF. The CDR3 region has the DNA TGCGCCAGCAGCTTCATTAAAGCGGGAGGGACAAACACAGATACGCAGTATTTT.

This clone showed up just a few times. This chain uses TRBV5-1 with TRBJ2-2; the match to TRBD1 covers 7 bases. This CDR3 is 16 amino acids long. Germline CDR1 is SGHRS and CDR2 is YFSETQ. V lost 4 bases and J lost 0; bases outside the gene matches: 6. The CDR3 sequence: CASSQGDSANTGELFF. The CDR3 DNA sequence: TGCGCCAGCAGCCAGGGGGACAGCGCGAACACCGGGGAGCTGTTTTTT. Full variable domain (outside the CDR3, taken from reference TRBV5-1 and TRBJ2-2): KAGVTQTPRYLIKTRGQQVTLSCSPISGHRSVSWYQQTPGQGLQFLFEYFSETQRNKGNFPGRFSGRQFSNSRSEMNVSTLELGDSALYLCASSQGDSANTGELFFGEGSRLTVL.

This clone was counted a few times. The chain employs TRBV7-3 and TRBJ2-1, with 9 bases lining up with TRBD2. The CDR3 loop spans 16 amino acids. Germline CDR1 and CDR2: SGHTA and FQGTGA. The ends lost 5 bases at V and 2 bases at J; junction bases unmatched: 7. In nucleotides, the CDR3 is TGTGCCAGCAGCCCGCTCGCTAGCGGGGCCTACAATGAGCAGTTCTTC. Its translation: CASSPLASGAYNEQFF.

This clone has only a few counts. The rearrangement joins TRBV7-3 to TRBJ2-7; tentatively, D is TRBD1 (6 bases). Germline V gene data show CDR1 as SGHTA and CDR2 as FQGTGA. The CDR3 is 13 amino acids. V lost 0 bases and J lost 6, with 9 bases in between. The CDR3 bases are TGTGCCAGCAGCTTAACAGGACAGCGCGAGCAGTACTTC. It encodes CASSLTGQREQYF.

This clone occurred a few times. The gene calls are TRBV5-6 and TRBJ1-4, with 10 bases aligning to TRBD1. The CDR3 totals 14 residues. Germline lookup yields CDR1 SGHDT and CDR2 YYEEEE. After removal of 2 bases from V and 11 bases from J, the junction contained 6 bases not matched to a gene. DNA of the CDR3: TGTGCCAGCAGCTTCTCGGACAGGGGGGGGAAACTGTTTTTT. It yields the protein CASSFSDRGGKLFF.

This clone was seen a few times. The chain uses TRBV18 and TRBJ1-5; 9 nucleotides match TRBD1. V shed 4 bases, J shed 2 bases, and the junction held 6 bases outside the gene matches. The CDR3 loop spans 16 amino acids. Germline loops: CDR1 KGHSH, CDR2 LQKENI. DNA of the CDR3: TGTGCCAGCTCACTTACGGGGACAGGGCGCAATCAGCCCCAGCATTTT. The encoded protein is CASSLTGTGRNQPQHF.

This clone was recorded a few times. The J gene is TRBJ2-7, the V gene TRBV28; no clear D gene. Germline V gives CDR1 MDHEN, CDR2 SYDVKM. Trimming shortened V by 2 bases and J by 2 bases, and 7 bases separated the two germline ends. The CDR3 loop spans 13 amino acids. In DNA form, the CDR3 reads TGTGCCAGCAGTTTACCAGGAACCTACGAGCAGTACTTC. This gives the protein CASSLPGTYEQYF.

This clone was seen more than once but under ten times. The CDR3 DNA reads TGCGCCAGCAGCCCTGCAGTGGCGGGGTACCAAGAGACCCAGTACTTC. The encoded protein is CASSPAVAGYQETQYF. V and J are TRBV4-3 and TRBJ2-5; possibly TRBD2 for D (6 bases). Germline V lookup: CDR1 LGHNA, CDR2 YSLEER. The CDR3 runs to 16 residues. The V end lost 4 bases, the J end lost 0 bases, and 15 bases lay between the germline ends.

This chain connects TRBV2 to TRBJ2-1; the D gene is possibly TRBD1 (5 bases). V gave up 6 bases and J gave up 2 bases, with 8 bases separating them. In germline, CDR1 is SNHLY, CDR2 FYNNEI. CDR3 length equals 13 residues. This chain's CDR3 is CASRGHTYNEQFF. CDR3 nucleotide sequence: TGTGCCAGCAGGGGGCATACCTACAATGAGCAGTTCTTC.

This clone has more than one count but fewer than ten. The chain is built from TRBV7-9 and TRBJ1-1; 11 bases agree with TRBD1. Looked up from germline, CDR1 is SEHNR and CDR2 is FQNEAQ (reference sequence). V lost 6 bases to trimming and J lost 8 bases; unmatched junction nucleotides: 11. This CDR3 comprises 15 residues. Written as DNA, the CDR3 is TGTGCCAGCAGGCCAGGGACAGGGGGTGGTTTAGAAGCTTTCTTT. Encoded protein: CASRPGTGGGLEAFF. Full variable domain (rest looked up from reference TRBV7-9 and TRBJ1-1): DTGVSQNPRHKITKRGQNVTFRCDPISEHNRLYWYRQTLGQGPEFLTYFQNEAQLEKSRLLSDRFSAERPKGSFSTLEIQRTEQGDSAMYLCASRPGTGGGLEAFFGQGTRLTVV.

The sample holds a few counts of this clone. V is TRBV4-3 and J is TRBJ2-5; no clear D gene. Between the trimmed V and J ends, which lost 0 bases and 1 base, there was a span of 6 bases. The germline CDR1 and CDR2 sequences are LGHNA and YSLEER. This CDR3 comprises 14 residues. The CDR3 DNA follows: TGCGCCAGCAGCCAAGACCACAGCCAAGAGACCCAGTACTTC. Translating it yields CASSQDHSQETQYF.

This clone was recorded a few times. J is TRBJ2-7 and V is TRBV5-1; D is unclear. The CDR3 has 12 amino acids. The germline gives CDR1 SGHRS, CDR2 YFSETQ. V lost 2 bases and J lost 2, with 5 bases in between. CDR3 region: CASSFSPYEQYF. In DNA, the CDR3 is TGCGCCAGCAGCTTTTCTCCCTACGAGCAGTACTTC.

This clone appeared a few times. The rearrangement uses TRBV28 and TRBJ1-4; 10 bases line up with TRBD1. Germline V gene lookup returns CDR1 MDHEN and CDR2 SYDVKM. V was clipped by 4 bases and J by 6 bases; unmatched bases: 5. This CDR3 comprises 15 residues. CDR3 protein: CASSSRDRGYEKLFF. The CDR3 DNA reads as TGTGCCAGCAGTTCCCGGGACAGGGGTTATGAAAAACTGTTTTTT.

V and J are TRBV5-1 and TRBJ2-5, with D perhaps matching TRBD2 (6 bases). Looked up from germline, CDR1 is SGHRS and CDR2 is YFSETQ. The CDR3 sequence is 14 residues long. Trimming took 0 bases from V and 1 from J, leaving 7 bases between them. CDR3 in amino acids: CASSLERAQETQYF. CDR3 nucleotides: TGCGCCAGCAGCTTGGAGCGGGCCCAAGAGACCCAGTACTTC.

This clone was detected only a few times. This sequence joins TRBV28 and TRBJ1-3; D remains unclear. Trimming shortened V by 5 bases and J by 3 bases, and 11 bases separated the two germline ends. In germline, CDR1 is MDHEN, CDR2 SYDVKM. CDR3 length: 14 amino acids. CDR3 in amino acids: CASSDRRGGNTIYF. CDR3 sequence (DNA): TGTGCCAGCAGTGATAGGCGGGGTGGAAACACCATATATTTT.

This clone was counted a few times. The chain has TRBV4-3 and TRBJ1-2; 9 bases are shared with TRBD1. Germline loops: CDR1 LGHNA, CDR2 YSLEER. The V gene end was trimmed by 1 base and the J gene end by 4 bases; junction bases not matched to a gene: 4. The CDR3 sequence is 15 residues long. CDR3 sequence: CASSQAPGQGYGYTF. The CDR3 coding sequence is TGCGCCAGCAGCCAAGCGCCGGGACAGGGCTATGGCTACACCTTC.

This clone was observed a few times. CDR3 amino acids: CASIKEMNTEAFF. Here the CDR3 DNA reads TGTGCCAGCATTAAGGAGATGAACACTGAAGCTTTCTTT. This rearrangement joins TRBV2 to TRBJ1-1; D is undetermined. This CDR3 has 13 amino acids. CDR1 and CDR2 from the germline V gene are SNHLY and FYNNEI. Trimming stripped 7 bases from V and 0 bases from J, with 9 bases between.

The rearrangement joins TRBV7-6 to TRBJ2-7, with 10 bases that match TRBD2. The V gene's germline CDR1 is SGHVS and CDR2 FNYEAQ. The J segment lost 3 bases and the V segment lost 2 bases, leaving 4 bases of the junction unmatched. The CDR3 consists of 15 residues. The CDR3 DNA reads TGTGCCAGCAGCTTAATAGCGGGAGGCGTCTACGAGCAGTACTTC. Encoded protein: CASSLIAGGVYEQYF.

This chain links TRBV5-6 with TRBJ1-1, with 8 bases fitting TRBD1. The CDR3 is 14 amino acids. J gave up 5 bases and V 4 bases, and 7 bases lay outside the gene matches. Germline V gene data show CDR1 as SGHDT and CDR2 as YYEEEE. The CDR3 sequence is CASSPSGGFTEAFF. CDR3 bases: TGTGCCAGCAGCCCATCAGGGGGCTTTACTGAAGCTTTCTTT.

This clone was counted between two and nine times. This chain connects TRBV6-1 to TRBJ2-7, with D possibly TRBD1 on 5 matching bases. This CDR3 region has 15 residues. Germline CDR1 is MNHNS and CDR2 is SASEGT. The V end lost 4 bases, the J end lost 9 bases, and 22 bases lay between the germline ends. The CDR3: CASSVRGARRGVQYF. Written as DNA, the CDR3 is TGTGCCAGCAGTGTTCGTGGGGCCCGCCGTGGGGTGCAGTACTTC.

Concerning this clone itself: The junction does not match germline at one end; this may be a read error. The chain uses TRBV2 and TRBJ1-4; 7 bases are shared with TRBD1. The germline gives CDR1 SNHLY, CDR2 FYNNEI. The CDR3 contains 12 residues. DNA of the CDR3: TGTGCCAGCAGCTTAGACAGGGCATCCCGGTGCTTT. Translating gives CASSLDRASRCF.

Only a few counts were recorded for this clone. V gene TRBV6-6 combines with J gene TRBJ1-2, with unresolved D. V lost 2 bases to trimming and J lost 7 bases, with 11 bases between them. The CDR3 is 13 residues long. Germline V gene sequence: CDR1 MNHNY, CDR2 SVGAGI (reference sequence). This CDR3 is CASSYEGSGGYTF. CDR3 DNA sequence: TGTGCCAGCAGTTACGAGGGTTCCGGTGGCTACACCTTC.

This chain joins TRBV30 and TRBJ1-1; TRBD1 might be the D (6 bases). There are 11 residues in the CDR3. Germline values: CDR1 GTSNPN, CDR2 SVGIG (reference sequence). The V gene lost 0 bases and the J gene lost 11 bases, with 10 bases spanning the gap. The CDR3 protein is CAWSVGQWAFF. The CDR3 bases are TGTGCCTGGAGTGTAGGACAGTGGGCTTTCTTT.